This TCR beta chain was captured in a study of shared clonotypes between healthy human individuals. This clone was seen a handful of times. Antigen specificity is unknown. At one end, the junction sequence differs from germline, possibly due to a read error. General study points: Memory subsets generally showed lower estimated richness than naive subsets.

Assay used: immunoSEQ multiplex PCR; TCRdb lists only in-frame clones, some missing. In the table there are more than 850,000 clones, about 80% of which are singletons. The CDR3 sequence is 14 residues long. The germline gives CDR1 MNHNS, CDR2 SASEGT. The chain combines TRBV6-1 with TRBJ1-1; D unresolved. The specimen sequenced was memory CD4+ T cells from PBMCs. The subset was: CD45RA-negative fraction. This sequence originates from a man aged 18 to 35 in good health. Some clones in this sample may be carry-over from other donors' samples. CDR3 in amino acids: CASREDSEGTEAFF. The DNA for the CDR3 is TGTGCCAGCAGGGAAGACTCTGAAGGGACTGAAGCTTTCTTT.